These 9 T cell receptor beta chains were sequenced from one sample in a study of blood T cell repertoires in COVID-19. The protocol was immunoSEQ multiplex PCR, while the TCRdb copy is restricted to in-frame clones and leaves out a portion. The table includes about 89,000 clones, about 77% detected once. Sequenced sample: peripheral blood. Receptors originate from a man aged 70-80 years with COVID-19, enrolled during active disease.

This rearrangement joins TRBV3-1 (or the pseudogene TRBV3-2) to TRBJ1-5, with a possible D match to TRBD1 (5 bases). This CDR3 contains 14 residues. Germline loops: CDR1 LGHDT, CDR2 YNNKEL (reference sequence). V lost 4 bases, J lost 1 base, and 8 bases lay in between. The CDR3 region is CASSPQVSNQPQHF. Written as DNA, the CDR3 is TGTGCCAGCAGCCCACAGGTGAGCAATCAGCCCCAGCATTTT.

V usage is TRBV19 and J usage is TRBJ1-2; D gene unclear. V shed 3 bases and J shed 3 bases, with 11 bases lying between them. This CDR3 is built from 14 residues. Germline V CDR1 and CDR2: LNHDA, SQIVND (reference sequence). The CDR3 region is CASSIGGFDYGYTF. CDR3 DNA: TGTGCCAGTAGTATCGGAGGGTTTGACTATGGCTACACCTTC.

V is TRBV3-1 (or the pseudogene TRBV3-2) and J is TRBJ2-7; possibly TRBD2 for D (6 bases). The V gene's germline CDR1 is LGHDT and CDR2 YNNKEL (reference sequence). V lost 11 bases and J lost 0, with 14 bases in between. There are 13 residues in the CDR3. This chain's CDR3 is CASYGGSSYEQYF. The CDR3 nucleotides read TGTGCCTCGTACGGGGGAAGCTCCTACGAGCAGTACTTC.

The rearrangement uses TRBV6-1 and TRBJ1-5; the D is unclear. Per the germline V gene, CDR1 is MNHNS and CDR2 is SASEGT. The CDR3 sequence is 13 residues long. Trimming took 2 bases from V and 6 from J, leaving 8 bases between them. The CDR3 is CASSEQNIQPQHF. The CDR3 bases are TGTGCCAGCAGTGAACAGAATATTCAGCCCCAGCATTTT.

This clone was counted between two and nine times. This chain uses TRBV10-1 with TRBJ2-7; TRBD1 matches 7 bases. Germline assignment: CDR1 WNHNN and CDR2 SYGVQD (reference sequence). With 6 bases clipped from V and 3 bases from J, the junction kept 2 bases outside the gene matches. The CDR3 consists of 12 residues. The CDR3 bases are TGCGCCAGCAGCGGGGACAGCTACGAGCAGTACTTC. It translates to CASSGDSYEQYF.

V usage is TRBV2 and J usage is TRBJ1-3, with D possibly being TRBD1 (6 bases). The CDR3 length is 15 residues. Trimming removed 7 bases from V and 0 bases from J, with 13 bases in between. The germline V gene encodes CDR1 SNHLY and CDR2 FYNNEI. The CDR3 DNA sequence: TGTGCCAGCAACCCAGACAGGAGCTCTGGAAACACCATATATTTT. Its protein is CASNPDRSSGNTIYF.

This chain links TRBV7-7 with TRBJ2-5, with 7 positions matching TRBD2. Germline V gene lookup returns CDR1 SSHAT and CDR2 FNYEAQ (reference sequence). CDR3 length: 14 amino acids. V lost 5 bases and J lost 4; bases outside the gene matches: 7. For the CDR3, the DNA is TGTGCCAGCAGCCCGAAAGGGAGGGTAGAGACCCAGTACTTC. It encodes CASSPKGRVETQYF.

The chain links TRBV4-3 to TRBJ1-2, with 7 positions matching TRBD1. CDR1 LGHNA and CDR2 YSLEER come from the germline V gene. V was pared by 0 bases and J by 4 bases, with 5 bases of the junction left unmatched. The CDR3 has 15 amino acids. The CDR3 coding sequence is TGCGCCAGCAGCCAAGAGGGGGCAGGGGGCTATGGCTACACCTTC. Amino acid sequence: CASSQEGAGGYGYTF.

The rearrangement uses TRBV9 and TRBJ2-3; perhaps TRBD2 as D (6 bases). V lost 0 bases to trimming and J lost 6 bases, with 17 bases between them. Germline loops: CDR1 SGDLS, CDR2 YYNGEE. This CDR3 region has 16 residues. The CDR3 nucleotides are TGTGCCAGCAGCGTAGGGGGCGGGGCGGCTTGGGATACGCAGTATTTT. As protein: CASSVGGGAAWDTQYF.